Listed below are T cell receptor beta chains from one sample, sequenced in a study of blood T cell repertoires in COVID-19. The repertoire was sequenced with immunoSEQ multiplex PCR; TCRdb's copy has only in-frame clones and lacks some. The table records 250,000 to 350,000 clones, 80% to 90% of them present only once. Source material: PBMCs or T cells enriched from blood (not recorded which). These receptors came from a woman aged 25 to 39 who had recovered from COVID-19. Each CDR3 is given with its conserved first and last residue. The order of the fields is clone size, V gene, D gene, J gene, CDR3 protein, CDR3 DNA. D genes are given only for firm matches. Clone size is not always given. Where it is, it says once, few, many or a class for expanded clones.

>once|TRBV6-1|NA|TRBJ1-2
CASSEWKGGNF
TGTGCCAGCAGTGAATGGAAAGGGGGAAACTTC
>NA|TRBV30|NA|TRBJ2-3
CAWRLGGTDTQYF
TGTGCCTGGAGGCTTGGGGGGACAGATACGCAGTATTTT
>NA|TRBV18|NA|TRBJ2-1
CASSPAGTLYYNEQFF
TGTGCCAGCTCACCGGCCGGGACTCTATACTACAATGAGCAGTTCTTC
>NA|TRBV28|NA|TRBJ1-1
CASSFYSGGRTEAFF
TGTGCCAGCAGTTTTTACAGCGGGGGGCGGACTGAAGCTTTCTTT
>NA|TRBV30|TRBD2|TRBJ2-5
CAWSLGAGGRETQYF
TGTGCCTGGAGCTTAGGAGCGGGGGGGCGAGAGACCCAGTACTTC
>few|TRBV7-3|NA|TRBJ2-1
CASSLLGGGSFNEQFF
TGTGCCAGCAGCTTACTTGGCGGGGGCTCGTTCAATGAGCAGTTCTTC
>NA|TRBV4-2|NA|TRBJ2-5
CASSQAPSGDQETQYF
TGTGCCAGCAGCCAAGCCCCATCGGGGGACCAAGAGACCCAGTACTTC
>NA|TRBV5-6|NA|TRBJ1-1
CASSLEVGRAVRSEAFF
TGTGCCAGCAGCTTGGAGGTGGGGAGGGCCGTCCGATCTGAAGCTTTCTTT
>NA|TRBV7-9|NA|TRBJ2-7
CASSLFGGAGEEQYF
TGTGCCAGCAGCTTGTTCGGAGGGGCGGGTGAGGAGCAGTACTTC
>once|TRBV6-5|TRBD1|TRBJ1-1
CASSLDRETEAFF
TGTGCCAGCAGCCTGGACAGGGAGACTGAAGCTTTCTTT
>NA|TRBV7-8|TRBD1|TRBJ1-5
CASSLEGQGNNQPQHF
TGTGCCAGCAGCTTAGAGGGACAGGGGAACAATCAGCCCCAGCATTTT
>NA|TRBV19|TRBD1|TRBJ1-2
CASTSTGDYGYTF
TGTGCCAGTACCTCGACAGGGGACTATGGCTACACCTTC
>NA|TRBV29-1|NA|TRBJ1-4
CSAGELSSEKLFF
TGCAGCGCGGGAGAACTTTCCTCTGAAAAACTGTTTTTT
>NA|TRBV10-3|TRBD1|TRBJ1-1
CAISGTGDAAFF
TGTGCCATCAGTGGGACAGGGGATGCAGCTTTCTTT
>NA|TRBV5-1|TRBD1|TRBJ1-2
CASSPSLRQGPYYGYTF
TGCGCCAGCAGCCCCAGCCTACGACAGGGGCCTTACTATGGCTACACCTTC
>NA|TRBV28|TRBD1|TRBJ1-2
CASSADRVYGYTF
TGTGCCAGCAGTGCCGACAGGGTCTATGGCTACACCTTC
>NA|TRBV9|NA|TRBJ2-3
CASSVQIAPDTQYF
TGTGCCAGCAGCGTTCAAATAGCCCCAGATACGCAGTATTTT
>NA|TRBV28|NA|TRBJ1-5
CASSLLSGFQPQHF
TGTGCCAGCAGTTTACTATCGGGTTTTCAGCCCCAGCATTTT
>NA|TRBV2|NA|TRBJ1-1
CASSVDLDGGRAFF
TGTGCCAGCAGTGTTGATTTGGACGGAGGGCGAGCTTTCTTT
>once|TRBV6-5|NA|TRBJ1-1
CASSADRNTEAFF
TGTGCCAGCAGCGCGGACAGGAACACTGAAGCTTTCTTT
>NA|TRBV24-1|TRBD1|TRBJ2-2
CATSDPPGQGNTGELFF
TGTGCCACCAGTGATCCTCCGGGACAGGGGAACACCGGGGAGCTGTTTTTT
>NA|TRBV3-1/TRBV3-2|NA|TRBJ2-3
CASSQAWGDWGDTQYF
TGTGCCAGCAGCCAAGCGTGGGGGGATTGGGGAGATACGCAGTATTTT
>few|TRBV5-1|NA|TRBJ2-2
CASSLSLNTGELFF
TGCGCCAGCAGCTTGTCCCTGAACACCGGGGAGCTGTTTTTT
>NA|TRBV10-3|NA|TRBJ1-1
CAIRDRFLNTEAFF
TGTGCCATCAGAGACAGGTTTTTGAACACTGAAGCTTTCTTT
>NA|TRBV14|TRBD1|TRBJ1-4
CASSQDEGQVQDEKLFF
TGTGCCAGCAGCCAAGATGAGGGACAGGTCCAGGATGAAAAACTGTTTTTT
>NA|TRBV29-1|TRBD1|TRBJ1-2
CSVNRQGDGYTF
TGCAGCGTTAACAGACAGGGTGATGGCTACACCTTC
>NA|TRBV27|NA|TRBJ1-5
CASSGQINQPQHF
TGTGCCAGCAGTGGGCAGATAAATCAGCCCCAGCATTTT
>NA|TRBV7-7|TRBD2|TRBJ2-5
CASSRGTSGVGTQYF
TGTGCTAGCAGTCGCGGGACTAGCGGGGTCGGGACCCAGTACTTC
>NA|TRBV7-8|NA|TRBJ1-2
CASSPDRGGNGYTF
TGTGCCAGCAGCCCCGATCGGGGGGGGAATGGCTACACCTTC
>NA|TRBV3-1/TRBV3-2|TRBD2|TRBJ2-5
CASSQEGGRGVTETQYF
TGTGCCAGCAGCCAAGAAGGAGGGCGGGGGGTCACAGAGACCCAGTACTTC
>NA|TRBV5-1|TRBD1|TRBJ1-4
CASSAGGLDEKLFF
TGCGCCAGCAGCGCAGGGGGCTTGGATGAAAAACTGTTTTTT
>NA|TRBV9|NA|TRBJ2-2
CASSAQIVGWTGELFF
TGTGCCAGCAGCGCCCAGATAGTCGGGTGGACCGGGGAGCTGTTTTTT
>NA|TRBV28|TRBD2|TRBJ2-5
CASNPLGREGETQYF
TGTGCCAGCAACCCTCTGGGCAGGGAGGGAGAGACCCAGTACTTC
>NA|TRBV27|NA|TRBJ2-5
CASSYFHQGRETQYF
TGTGCCAGCAGTTACTTCCACCAGGGGAGAGAGACCCAGTACTTC
>NA|TRBV2|TRBD1|TRBJ2-3
CASSEDRGHTDTQYF
TGTGCCAGCAGTGAAGACAGGGGTCACACAGATACGCAGTATTTT
>NA|TRBV4-2|NA|TRBJ2-1
CASSQPRGSSDNEQFF
TGTGCCAGCAGCCAACCCCGCGGATCCTCGGACAATGAGCAGTTCTTC